This TCR beta chain was profiled in a study of T-cell reconstitution after alpha-beta-depleted transplantation in children. This clonotype occurred many times. Preparation of the TCRbeta library involved a method that used unique molecular identifiers. One entry per CDR3 protein results from TCRdb running MiXCR on the PCR reads. The table has 230,000 or so distinct CDR3 sequences, 7.5% to 10% seen once. Germline CDR1 is SQVTM and CDR2 is ANQGSEA. This CDR3 is 11 amino acids long. V lost 5 bases, J lost 5 bases, and 9 bases lay in between. This rearrangement joins TRBV29-1 to TRBJ1-1; tentatively, D is TRBD1 (5 bases). The TCR comes from a human donor who donated a stem cell graft to a child with SCID. The sequenced sample was PBMCs from the stem cell graft donor, obtained from the stem cell graft. The CDR3 nucleotides are TGCAGCGTTAGTAGGGGTACTGAAGCTTTCTTT. This encodes CSVSRGTEAFF.